The 10 T cell receptor beta chains in this list originate from one sample, sequenced in a study of cytomegalovirus exposure and HLA in healthy donors. It was with 60 Vbeta and 13 Jbeta primers that the PCR ran. Clones were read by immunoSEQ multiplex PCR, and TCRdb kept only the in-frame ones, dropping some. The profile covers about 69,000 clones, with approximately 72% appearing a single time and 10% to 11% taken by the ten largest. Specimen: PBMCs. These receptors were taken from a woman younger than 45 in good health and CMV-seronegative.

V is TRBV4-2 and J is TRBJ1-5; 8 nucleotides align to TRBD1. Germline V gives CDR1 LGHNA, CDR2 YNFKEQ. V shed 4 bases, J shed 3 bases, and the junction held 11 bases outside the gene matches. There are 17 residues in the CDR3. The DNA of the CDR3 is TGTGCCAGCAGCCTAACCACCGGGACAGGCACCAATCAGCCCCAGCATTTT. This encodes CASSLTTGTGTNQPQHF.

This sequence joins TRBV28 and TRBJ2-7; D gene unclear. The germline CDR1 and CDR2 sequences are MDHEN and SYDVKM. The CDR3 contains 13 residues. The V and J ends lost 4 bases and 2 bases respectively, with 9 bases between them. CDR3 in DNA: TGTGCCAGCAGTTCGCAGAAAGCCTACGAGCAGTACTTC. The encoded protein is CASSSQKAYEQYF.

This rearrangement joins TRBV29-1 to TRBJ2-7; 7 positions agree with TRBD1. The CDR3 contains 13 residues. V was clipped by 7 bases and J by 5 bases; unmatched bases: 11. Germline V gene data show CDR1 as SQVTM and CDR2 as ANQGSEA. CDR3 sequence (DNA): TGCAGCGGAACCAAGGGGGCGCGAGACGAGCAGTACTTC. Its protein is CSGTKGARDEQYF.

V is TRBV5-4 and J is TRBJ2-5, with 9 bases identical to TRBD2. Per the germline V gene, CDR1 is SGHNT and CDR2 is YYREEE (reference sequence). This CDR3 region has 17 residues. The V and J ends lost 5 bases and 2 bases, in that order; junction bases with no gene match: 13. For the CDR3, the DNA is TGTGCCAGCAGGATCGGGGGAAGCGGGGGGTCGCAAGAGACCCAGTACTTC. It is translated as CASRIGGSGGSQETQYF.

V gene TRBV19 combines with J gene TRBJ1-1, with 7 bases lining up with TRBD1. The CDR3 is 15 residues long. Germline values: CDR1 LNHDA, CDR2 SQIVND (reference sequence). V was pared by 2 bases and J by 2 bases, with 5 bases of the junction left unmatched. For the CDR3, the DNA is TGTGCCAGTAGTATAAGACAGGGTCGAAACACTGAAGCTTTCTTT. Translated: CASSIRQGRNTEAFF.

This clone has only a few counts. The chain links TRBV27 to TRBJ1-6; 8 bases are shared with TRBD1. CDR3 length: 14 residues. With V trimmed by 8 bases and J by 6 bases, 6 bases remained unmatched. Germline CDR1 reads MNHEY; CDR2 reads SMNVEV (reference sequence). CDR3 in DNA: TGTGCCAGCCTACAGGGGGGAGGTAATTCACCCCTCCACTTT. It codes for CASLQGGGNSPLHF.

DNA of the CDR3: TGTGCCAGTGGTTTCGGGGAGGACCGAACCGGGGAGCTGTTTTTT. Translation: CASGFGEDRTGELFF. The rearrangement links TRBV2 to TRBJ2-2, with D possibly matching TRBD2 (6 bases). Germline V gives CDR1 SNHLY, CDR2 FYNNEI. The CDR3 spans 15 residues. V lost 9 bases and J 5 bases, leaving 19 bases between the germline ends.

The chain is built from TRBV5-1 and TRBJ2-3, with a possible D match to TRBD1 (6 bases). Trimming took off 3 bases at V and 3 bases at J, with 11 bases between the two ends. The CDR3 is made up of 14 amino acids. CDR1 and CDR2 (germline): SGHRS, YFSETQ. CDR3 DNA: TGCGCCAGCAGCTCAGGGGAATGGACAGATACGCAGTATTTT. Protein: CASSSGEWTDTQYF.

The chain links TRBV30 to TRBJ1-1, with 7 bases matching TRBD1. Per the germline V gene, CDR1 is GTSNPN and CDR2 is SVGIG (reference sequence). This CDR3 contains 13 residues. With V trimmed by 7 bases and J by 5 bases, 10 bases remained unmatched. The CDR3 here is CAYGRGPVTEAFF. Written as DNA, the CDR3 is TGTGCCTACGGGAGGGGGCCGGTTACTGAAGCTTTCTTT.

CDR3 nucleotide sequence: TGTGCCAGCAGCTTGGGGGAGGGAACCAAAAACATTCAGTACTTC. Translation: CASSLGEGTKNIQYF. The V gene is TRBV5-4, the J gene TRBJ2-4; 7 positions agree with TRBD2. This CDR3 has 15 amino acids. CDR1 is SGHNT and CDR2 is YYREEE in the germline V gene (reference sequence). After removal of 0 bases from V and 2 bases from J, the junction contained 2 bases not matched to a gene.